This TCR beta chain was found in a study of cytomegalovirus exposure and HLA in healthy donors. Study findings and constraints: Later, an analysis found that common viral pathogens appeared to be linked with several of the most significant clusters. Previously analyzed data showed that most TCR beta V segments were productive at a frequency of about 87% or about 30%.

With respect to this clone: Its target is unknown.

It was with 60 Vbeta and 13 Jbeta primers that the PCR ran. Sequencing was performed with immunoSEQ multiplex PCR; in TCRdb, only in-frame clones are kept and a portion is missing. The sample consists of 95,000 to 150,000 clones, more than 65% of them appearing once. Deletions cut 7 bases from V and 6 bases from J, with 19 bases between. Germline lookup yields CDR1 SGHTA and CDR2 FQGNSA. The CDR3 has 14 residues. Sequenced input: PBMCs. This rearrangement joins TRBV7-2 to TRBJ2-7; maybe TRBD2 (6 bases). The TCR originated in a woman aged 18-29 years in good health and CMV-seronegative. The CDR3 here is CASTRGGDLGEQYF. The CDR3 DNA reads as TGTGCCAGCACCCGTGGCGGGGATCTTGGCGAGCAGTACTTC.